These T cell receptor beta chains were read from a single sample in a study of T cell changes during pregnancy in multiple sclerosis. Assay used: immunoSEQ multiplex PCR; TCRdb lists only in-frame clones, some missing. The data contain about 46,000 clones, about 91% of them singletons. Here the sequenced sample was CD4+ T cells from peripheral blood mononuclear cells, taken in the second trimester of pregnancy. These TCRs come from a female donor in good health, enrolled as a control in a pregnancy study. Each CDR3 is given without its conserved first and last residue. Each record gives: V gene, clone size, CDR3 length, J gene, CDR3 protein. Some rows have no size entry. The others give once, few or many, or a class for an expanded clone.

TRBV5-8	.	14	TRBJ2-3	ASSLNRGPFTDTQY
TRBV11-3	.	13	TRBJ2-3	ASSSRLAAPDTQY
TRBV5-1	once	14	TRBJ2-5	ASSAFGEAGVETQY
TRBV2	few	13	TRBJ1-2	ASSGTIWDREDYT
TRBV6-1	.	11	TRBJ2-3	ASSGTRTDTQY
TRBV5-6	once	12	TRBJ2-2	ASSFGLSGGELF
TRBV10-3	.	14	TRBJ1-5	AISESGRVGNQPQH
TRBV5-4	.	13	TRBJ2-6	ASSLPLSGANVLT
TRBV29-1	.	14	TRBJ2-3	SVLGLAGGSTDTQY
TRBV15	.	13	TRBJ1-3	ATSRGSSSGNTIY
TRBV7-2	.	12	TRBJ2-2	ASSLQGNTGELF
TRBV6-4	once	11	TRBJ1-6	ASSAGGGEPLH
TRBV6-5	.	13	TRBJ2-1	ASSRTGDVYNEQF
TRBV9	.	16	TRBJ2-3	ASSPAALLAQSTDTQY
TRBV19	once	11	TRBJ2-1	ATETGAYNEQF
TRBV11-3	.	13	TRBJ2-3	ASSLYGGGTDTQY
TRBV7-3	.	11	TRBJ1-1	ASSVNMNTEAF
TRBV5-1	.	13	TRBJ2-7	ASSRTGKNNYEQY
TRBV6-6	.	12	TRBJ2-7	ASSDGGSPYEQY
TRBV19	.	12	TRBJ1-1	ASSTGQGNTEAF
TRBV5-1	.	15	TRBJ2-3	ASSLAAGGFSTDTQY
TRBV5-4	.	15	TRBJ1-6	ASKNYQQGIYNSPLH
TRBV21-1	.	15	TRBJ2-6	ASSKGVGPSGANVLT
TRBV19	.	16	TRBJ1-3	ASSIAGGQFNSGNTIY
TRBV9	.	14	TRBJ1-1	ASSEPQGQANTEAF
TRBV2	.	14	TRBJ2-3	ASLRDRGSGADTQY
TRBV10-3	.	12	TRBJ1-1	AISGDTSNTEAF
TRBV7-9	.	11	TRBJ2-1	ASSLEQGSEQF
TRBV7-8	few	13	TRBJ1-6	ASSRGTSDNSPLH
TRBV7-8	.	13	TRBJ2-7	ASSLVTGPNYEQY
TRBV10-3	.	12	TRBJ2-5	AISESNPGETQY
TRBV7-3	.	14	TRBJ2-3	ASSLFSGGASDTQY
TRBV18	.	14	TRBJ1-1	ASSPLPGQGRTEAF
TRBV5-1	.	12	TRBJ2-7	ASANRDYSYEQY
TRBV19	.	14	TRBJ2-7	ASSIGRTSAYYEQY
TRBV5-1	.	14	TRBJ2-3	ATRAGLAGVTDTQY
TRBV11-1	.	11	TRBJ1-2	ASSLASREPYT
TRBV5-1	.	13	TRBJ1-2	ASSYISGIPYGYT
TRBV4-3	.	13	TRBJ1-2	ASSHATGTGHGYT
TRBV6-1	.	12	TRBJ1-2	ASRGQPTTYGYT
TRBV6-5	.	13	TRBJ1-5	ASSYSGGEGFPQH
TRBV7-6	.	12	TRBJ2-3	ASSLAGLTDTQY
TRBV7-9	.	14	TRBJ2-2	ASSLELGPATGELF
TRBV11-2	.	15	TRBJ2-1	ASSPWGLDRASNEQF
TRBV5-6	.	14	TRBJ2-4	ASSVVAGDGANIQY